This T cell receptor beta chain derives from a study of blood T cells in healthy people across ages. Only a few counts were recorded for this clonotype. At one end the junction does not follow the germline gene, possibly because of a read error. Through a sample-barcoded 5' primer and a J-beta primer mix, a second PCR was run for 7 to 11 cycles. Researchers report that a template-switch adaptor with 12 random nucleotides tagged each cDNA molecule. TCRdb reprocessed the 5' RACE reads via MiXCR and lists one record per CDR3 protein. Found here are about 970,000 distinct CDR3 sequences, 51% of them singletons; the top ten hold over 20%. This CDR3 spans 15 amino acids. CDR1 SGHVS and CDR2 FQNEAQ come from the germline V gene.

The sample was blood. The clonotype comes from a woman aged 55-70 years in good health. This chain connects TRBV7-8 to TRBJ2-1; the D is unclear. CDR3 protein: CASSLGWEPSNEQFF. The CDR3 nucleotides read TGTGCCAGCAGTTTAGGGTGGGAACCGTCCAATGAGCAGTTCTTC. Drawing the rest from reference TRBV7-8 and TRBJ2-1, the complete variable domain is GAGVSQSPRYKVAKRGQDVALRCDPISGHVSLFWYQQALGQGPEFLTYFQNEAQLDKSGLPSDRFFAERPEGSVSTLKIQRTQQEDSAVYLCASSLGWEPSNEQFFGPGTRLTVL.